This TCR beta chain was identified during a study of T-cell memory formation after mild COVID-19. MiXCR, applied by TCRdb to the 5' RACE reads, yields one record per CDR3 protein. In the table there are fewer than 500,000 distinct CDR3 sequences, roughly 25% of which are singletons. This clonotype was obtained from an adult woman who had mild COVID-19 (a few samples of this study predate the infection). Cell type and time point are not known. The sequencing sample was made of PBMCs or a T cell subset sorted from them (not recorded which).

CDR3 nucleotide sequence: TGTGCCAGCAGCTTGGGTCCAGCCGGGAGTAACACCGGGGAGCTGTTTTTT. Protein product: CASSLGPAGSNTGELFF. The chain combines TRBV5-4 with TRBJ2-2; possible D gene TRBD2, 6 bases. V lost 0 bases, J lost 2 bases, and 14 bases lay in between. CDR1 is SGHNT, CDR2 YYREEE, per germline (reference sequence). The length of the CDR3 is 17 residues.